The 8 T cell receptor beta chains in this list originate from one sample, sequenced in a study of blood T cell repertoires in COVID-19. Produced via immunoSEQ multiplex PCR; TCRdb's table is partial and in-frame only. The repertoire holds about 120,000 clones, with roughly four fifths as singletons. Input material: peripheral blood. The receptors stem from a woman aged 65 to 85 with acute or convalescent COVID-19.

The rearrangement links TRBV3-1 (or the pseudogene TRBV3-2) to TRBJ2-4, with D possibly being TRBD1 (5 bases). The CDR3 totals 15 residues. Germline lookup yields CDR1 LGHDT and CDR2 YNNKEL (reference sequence). The V end was cut by 1 base, the J end by 5 bases, with 12 bases between. The CDR3 bases are TGTGCCAGCAGCCAAGGTGCTGACAGAGAAAACATTCAGTACTTC. Translation gives CASSQGADRENIQYF.

This chain uses TRBV6-4 with TRBJ1-6; 9 bases fit TRBD1. The germline V gene has CDR1 MRHNA and CDR2 SNTAGT. The ends lost 0 bases at V and 7 bases at J; junction bases unmatched: 7. This CDR3 has 17 amino acids. The CDR3 loop reads CASSDSLQGAGNSPLHF. In nucleotides, the CDR3 is TGTGCCAGCAGTGACTCCCTACAGGGGGCCGGGAATTCACCCCTCCACTTT.

The chain couples TRBV7-8 to TRBJ1-4, with D tentatively TRBD1 (5 bases). The germline gives CDR1 SGHVS, CDR2 FQNEAQ. The CDR3 runs 18 residues. Trimming took 2 bases from V and 1 from J, leaving 17 bases between them. The CDR3 nucleotides are TGTGCCAGCAGCTTAAGGAACCAAAGGGGAGGAACTAATGAAAAACTGTTTTTT. Residues: CASSLRNQRGGTNEKLFF.

This clone appeared once. This sequence joins TRBV11-3 and TRBJ1-1, with 8 bases identical to TRBD1. This CDR3 spans 14 amino acids. V shed 5 bases and J 5 bases; nucleotides not matched to a gene: 7. CDR1 is SGHNT and CDR2 is YENEEA in the germline V gene. The CDR3, as DNA: TGTGCCAGCAGCATAGGACAGGGAAATACTGAAGCTTTCTTT. Its translation: CASSIGQGNTEAFF.

This clone was observed once. The rearrangement uses TRBV5-1 and TRBJ1-3; D remains unclear. With 4 bases removed from V and 0 bases from J, the gap between germline ends came to 11 bases. The CDR3 covers 15 residues. Germline CDR1 SGHRS, CDR2 YFSETQ. CDR3 region: CASSPSGSSGNTIYF. The CDR3 DNA is TGCGCCAGCAGCCCCTCGGGTAGCTCTGGAAACACCATATATTTT. The full variable domain, rest sourced from reference TRBV5-1 and TRBJ1-3, is KAGVTQTPRYLIKTRGQQVTLSCSPISGHRSVSWYQQTPGQGLQFLFEYFSETQRNKGNFPGRFSGRQFSNSRSEMNVSTLELGDSALYLCASSPSGSSGNTIYFGEGSWLTVV.

The CDR3 sequence is CASSFGTGAGNTIYF. CDR3 coding DNA: TGTGCCAGCAGCTTTGGGACAGGGGCAGGAAACACCATATATTTT. The chain couples TRBV7-2 to TRBJ1-3; 10 bases line up with TRBD1. V shed 3 bases and J 4 bases; nucleotides not matched to a gene: 3. CDR3 length: 15 amino acids. The germline V gene has CDR1 SGHTA and CDR2 FQGNSA. The full variable domain, in which reference TRBV7-2 and TRBJ1-3 provide the parts outside the CDR3, is GAGVSQSPSNKVTEKGKDVELRCDPISGHTALYWYRQSLGQGLEFLIYFQGNSAPDKSGLPSDRFSAERTGGSVSTLTIQRTQQEDSAVYLCASSFGTGAGNTIYFGEGSWLTVV.

The gene calls are TRBV29-1 and TRBJ1-3; weak D call: TRBD1 (6 bases). The V gene lost 5 bases and the J gene lost 2 bases, with 7 bases spanning the gap. Germline V gene lookup returns CDR1 SQVTM and CDR2 ANQGSEA. The CDR3 is made up of 12 amino acids. CDR3 DNA: TGCAGCGTTTCAGGGGCTGGAAACACCATATATTTT. Translating it yields CSVSGAGNTIYF. Based on the CDR3 plus reference TRBV29-1 and TRBJ1-3, the full variable domain is SAVISQKPSRDICQRGTSLTIQCQVDSQVTMMFWYRQQPGQSLTLIATANQGSEATYESGFVIDKFPISRPNLTFSTLTVSNMSPEDSSIYLCSVSGAGNTIYFGEGSWLTVV.

A note on this clone: The junction and the germline gene differ at one end; a read error may be behind it. The chain joins TRBV6-1 to TRBJ2-6; possibly TRBD2 for D (5 bases). This CDR3 comprises 14 residues. Germline CDR1 MNHNS, CDR2 SASEGT. The CDR3 DNA sequence: TGTGCCAGCAGTGAAGGGGCCGTCGGGGTCGTAACATTCTTC. Translating it yields CASSEGAVGVVTFF.